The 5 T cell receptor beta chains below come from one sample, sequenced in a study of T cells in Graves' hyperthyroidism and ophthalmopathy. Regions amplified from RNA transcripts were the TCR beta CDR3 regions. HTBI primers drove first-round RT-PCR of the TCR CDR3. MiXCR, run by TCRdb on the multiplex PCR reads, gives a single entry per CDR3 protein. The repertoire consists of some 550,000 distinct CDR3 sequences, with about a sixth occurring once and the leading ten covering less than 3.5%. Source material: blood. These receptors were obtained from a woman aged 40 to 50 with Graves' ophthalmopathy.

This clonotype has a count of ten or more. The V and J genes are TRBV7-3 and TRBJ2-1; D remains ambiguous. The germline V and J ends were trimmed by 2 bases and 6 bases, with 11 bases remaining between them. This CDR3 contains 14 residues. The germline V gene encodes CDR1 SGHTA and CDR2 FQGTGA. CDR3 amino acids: CASSLVGGSNEQFF. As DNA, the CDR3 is TGTGCCAGCAGCTTAGTAGGCGGTAGCAATGAGCAGTTCTTC.

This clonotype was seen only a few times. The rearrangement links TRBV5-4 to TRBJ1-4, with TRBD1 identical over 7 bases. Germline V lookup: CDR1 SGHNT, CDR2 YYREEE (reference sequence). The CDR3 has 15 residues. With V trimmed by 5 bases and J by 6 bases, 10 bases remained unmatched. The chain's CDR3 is CASSSNRGLDEKLFF. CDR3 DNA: TGTGCCAGCAGTTCTAACAGGGGTTTGGATGAAAAACTGTTTTTT. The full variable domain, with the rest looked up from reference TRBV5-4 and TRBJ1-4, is ETGVTQSPTHLIKTRGQQVTLRCSSQSGHNTVSWYQQALGQGPQFIFQYYREEENGRGNFPPRFSGLQFPNYSSELNVNALELDDSALYLCASSSNRGLDEKLFFGSGTQLSVL.

The CDR3 sequence: CASKGAESGANVLTF. DNA of the CDR3: TGTGCCAGCAAGGGGGCAGAGTCTGGGGCCAACGTCCTGACTTTC. This chain uses TRBV2 with TRBJ2-6, with 7 bases lining up with TRBD1. The CDR3 covers 15 residues. The J segment lost 1 base and the V segment lost 7 bases, leaving 4 bases of the junction unmatched. The germline gives CDR1 SNHLY, CDR2 FYNNEI.

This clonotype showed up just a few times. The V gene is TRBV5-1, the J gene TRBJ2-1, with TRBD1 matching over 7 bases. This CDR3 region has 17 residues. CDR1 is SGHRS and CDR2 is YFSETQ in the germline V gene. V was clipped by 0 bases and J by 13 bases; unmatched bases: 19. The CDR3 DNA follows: TGCGCCAGCAGCTTGGCAAATAGCGAGGGGGCCGGCCCCCGTCAGTTCTTC. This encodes CASSLANSEGAGPRQFF.

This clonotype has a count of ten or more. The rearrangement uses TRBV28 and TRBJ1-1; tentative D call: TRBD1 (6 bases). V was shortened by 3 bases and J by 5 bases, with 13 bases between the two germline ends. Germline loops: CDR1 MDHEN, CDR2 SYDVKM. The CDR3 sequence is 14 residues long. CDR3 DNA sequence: TGTGCCAGCAGTTTCCGGGGGCGGAAGACTGAAGCTTTCTTT. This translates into CASSFRGRKTEAFF.